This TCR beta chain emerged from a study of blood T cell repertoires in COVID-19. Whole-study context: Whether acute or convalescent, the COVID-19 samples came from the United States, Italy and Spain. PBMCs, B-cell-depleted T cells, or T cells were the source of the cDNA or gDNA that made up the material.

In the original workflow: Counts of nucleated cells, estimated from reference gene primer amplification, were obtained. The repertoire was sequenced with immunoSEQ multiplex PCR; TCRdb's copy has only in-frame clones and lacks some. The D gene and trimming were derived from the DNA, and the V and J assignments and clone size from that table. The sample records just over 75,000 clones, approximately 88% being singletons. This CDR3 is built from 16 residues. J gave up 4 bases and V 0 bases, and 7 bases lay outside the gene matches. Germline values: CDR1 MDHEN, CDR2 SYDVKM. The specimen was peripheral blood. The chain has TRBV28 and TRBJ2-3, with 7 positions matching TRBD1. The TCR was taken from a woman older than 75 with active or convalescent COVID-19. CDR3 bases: TGTGCCAGCAGTTTATGGCCTCGACAGGGAGCAGATACGCAGTATTTT. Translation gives CASSLWPRQGADTQYF.